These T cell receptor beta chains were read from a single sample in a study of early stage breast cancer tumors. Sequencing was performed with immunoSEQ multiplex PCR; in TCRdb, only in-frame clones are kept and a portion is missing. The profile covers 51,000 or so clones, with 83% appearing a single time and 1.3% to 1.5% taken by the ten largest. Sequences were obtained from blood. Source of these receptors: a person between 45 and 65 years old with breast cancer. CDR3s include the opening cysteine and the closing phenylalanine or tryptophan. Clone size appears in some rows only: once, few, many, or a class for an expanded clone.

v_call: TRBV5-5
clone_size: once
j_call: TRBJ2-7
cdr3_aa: CASSLRDEQYF

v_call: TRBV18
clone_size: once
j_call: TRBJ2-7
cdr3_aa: CASSPGTSYEQYF

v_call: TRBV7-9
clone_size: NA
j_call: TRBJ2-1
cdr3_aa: CASSGRQEQFF

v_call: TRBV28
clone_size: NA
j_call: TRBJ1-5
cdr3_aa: CASDAGTGQPQHF

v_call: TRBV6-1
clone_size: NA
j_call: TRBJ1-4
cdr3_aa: CASSESRAEKLFF

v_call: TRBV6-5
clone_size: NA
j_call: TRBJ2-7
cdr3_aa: CASSYARGLSYEQYF

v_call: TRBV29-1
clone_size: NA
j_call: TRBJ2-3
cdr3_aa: CSVARTGLTDTQYF

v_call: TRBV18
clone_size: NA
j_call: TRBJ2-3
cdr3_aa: CASSPQTGGTDTQYF

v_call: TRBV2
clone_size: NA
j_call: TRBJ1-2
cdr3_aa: CASSLTGDDGYTF

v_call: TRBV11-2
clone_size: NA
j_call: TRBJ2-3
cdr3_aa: CASSSRQKTSGTTTDTQYF

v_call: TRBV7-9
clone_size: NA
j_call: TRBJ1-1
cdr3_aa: CASSLAGAGTEAFF

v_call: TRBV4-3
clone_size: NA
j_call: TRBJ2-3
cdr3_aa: CASSQEGSSTQYF

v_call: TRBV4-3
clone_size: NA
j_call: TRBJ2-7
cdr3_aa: CASSQVVGGIGEQYF

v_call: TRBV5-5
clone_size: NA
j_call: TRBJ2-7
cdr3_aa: CASSLGLAGAASYEQYF

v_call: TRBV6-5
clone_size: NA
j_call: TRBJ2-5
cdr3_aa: CASSYRSMTGLGTQYF

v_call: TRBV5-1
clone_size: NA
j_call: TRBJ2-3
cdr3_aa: CASSLGGNEPSTDTQYF

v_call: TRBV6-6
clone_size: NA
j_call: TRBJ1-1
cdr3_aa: CASKGETEAFF

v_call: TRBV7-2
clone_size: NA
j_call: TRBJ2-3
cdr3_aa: CASSLYTSGSTDTQYF

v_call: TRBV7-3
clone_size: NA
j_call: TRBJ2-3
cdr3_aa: CASSSTGDEQYF

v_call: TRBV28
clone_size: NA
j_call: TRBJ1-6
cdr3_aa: CAAGDHRNSPLHF

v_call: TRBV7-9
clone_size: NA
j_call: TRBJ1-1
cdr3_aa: CASSLLVGTEAFF

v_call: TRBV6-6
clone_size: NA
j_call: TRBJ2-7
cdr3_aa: CASSSLPGGVTYEQYF

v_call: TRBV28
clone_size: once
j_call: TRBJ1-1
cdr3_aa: CASSLSGRSEAFF

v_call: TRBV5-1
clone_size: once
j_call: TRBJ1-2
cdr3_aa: CASSLGTGEDGYTF

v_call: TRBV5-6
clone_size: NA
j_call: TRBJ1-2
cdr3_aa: CASTPVETRGGYGYTF

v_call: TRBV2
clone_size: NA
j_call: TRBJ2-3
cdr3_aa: CASSEVGSAQYF

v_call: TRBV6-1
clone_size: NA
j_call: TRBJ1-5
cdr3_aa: CASSEGQPQHF

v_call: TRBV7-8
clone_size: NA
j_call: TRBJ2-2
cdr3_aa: CASWSRGRTGELFF

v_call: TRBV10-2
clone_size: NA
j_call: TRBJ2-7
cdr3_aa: CASIQTGGRFGEQYF

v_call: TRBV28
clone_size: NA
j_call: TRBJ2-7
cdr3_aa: CASSFWTYEQYF

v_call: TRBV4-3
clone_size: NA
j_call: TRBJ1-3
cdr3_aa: CASSQPPFGAEVVSGNTIYF

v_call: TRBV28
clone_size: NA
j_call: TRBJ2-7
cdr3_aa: CASSYSQGVYEQYF

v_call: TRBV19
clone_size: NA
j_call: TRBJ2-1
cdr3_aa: CASNTGYSYNEQFF

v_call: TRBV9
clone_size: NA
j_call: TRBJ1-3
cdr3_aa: CASSAWDSSSGNTIYF

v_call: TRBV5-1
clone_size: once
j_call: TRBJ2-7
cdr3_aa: CASSPTTYEQYF

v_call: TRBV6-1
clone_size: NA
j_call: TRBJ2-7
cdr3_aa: CASSEGGGGLYEQYF

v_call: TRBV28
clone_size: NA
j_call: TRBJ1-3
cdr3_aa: CASRPQGHSGNTIYF

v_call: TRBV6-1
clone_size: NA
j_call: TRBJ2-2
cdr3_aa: CASRQQGTGELFF

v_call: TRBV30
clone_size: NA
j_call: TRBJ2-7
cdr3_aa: CAWSVPGSGLSYEQYF

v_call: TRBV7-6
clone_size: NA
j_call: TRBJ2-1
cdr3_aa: CASSLLAGGPNEQFF

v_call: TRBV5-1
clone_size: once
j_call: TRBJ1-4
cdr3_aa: CASSYSGQNEKLFF

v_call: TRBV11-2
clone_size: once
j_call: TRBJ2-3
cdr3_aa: CASSLDLLDTQYF

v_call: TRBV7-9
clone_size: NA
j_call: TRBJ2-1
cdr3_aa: CASSLRETVLGNEQFF

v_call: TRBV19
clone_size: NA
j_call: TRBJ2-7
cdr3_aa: CASSGSRGPYEQYF

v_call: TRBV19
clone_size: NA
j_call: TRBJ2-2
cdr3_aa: CASSIIDTGELFF

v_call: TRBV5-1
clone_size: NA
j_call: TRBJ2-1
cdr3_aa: CASSLRDEQFF

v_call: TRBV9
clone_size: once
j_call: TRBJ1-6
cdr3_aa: CASSVNRDSYNSPLHF

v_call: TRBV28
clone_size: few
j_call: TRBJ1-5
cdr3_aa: CASRGGIGNQPQHF

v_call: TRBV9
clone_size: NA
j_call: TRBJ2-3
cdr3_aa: CASSVARPSDTQYF

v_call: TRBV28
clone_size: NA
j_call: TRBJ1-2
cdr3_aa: CASSFGQLYGYTF